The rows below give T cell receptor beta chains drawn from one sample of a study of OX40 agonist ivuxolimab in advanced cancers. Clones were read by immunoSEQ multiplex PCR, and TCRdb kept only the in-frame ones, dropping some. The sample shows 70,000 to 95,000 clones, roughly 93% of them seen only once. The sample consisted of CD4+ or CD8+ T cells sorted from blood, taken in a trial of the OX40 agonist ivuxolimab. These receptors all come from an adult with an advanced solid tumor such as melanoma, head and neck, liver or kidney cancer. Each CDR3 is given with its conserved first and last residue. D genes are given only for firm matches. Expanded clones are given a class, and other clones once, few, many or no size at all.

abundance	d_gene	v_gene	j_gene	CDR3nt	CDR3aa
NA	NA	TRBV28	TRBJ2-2	TGTGCCAGCACCGCCGGCGGGTTCGACACCGGGGAGCTGTTTTTT	CASTAGGFDTGELFF
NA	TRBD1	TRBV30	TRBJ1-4	TGTGCCTGGAGTGGAGGCAGGGGGCAAACTAATGAAAAACTGTTTTTT	CAWSGGRGQTNEKLFF
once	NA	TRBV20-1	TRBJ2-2	TGCAGTGCTAGGGGGCCGGGGGAGCTGTTTTTT	CSARGPGELFF
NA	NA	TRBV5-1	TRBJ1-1	TGCGCCAGCAGCCGTGGACAGTTGAACACTGAAGCTTTCTTT	CASSRGQLNTEAFF
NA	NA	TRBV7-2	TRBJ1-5	TGTGCCAGCAGCTTAGCACTGGGTGGAGCCGTGACTCCCCAGCATTTT	CASSLALGGAVTPQHF
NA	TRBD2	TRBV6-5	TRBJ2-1	TGTGCCAGCAGTTCGTTGACTAGCGGGTTCAATGAGCAGTTCTTC	CASSSLTSGFNEQFF
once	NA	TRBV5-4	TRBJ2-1	TGTGCCAGCAGCTTACAGCGGAGCTCCTACAATGAGCAGTTCTTC	CASSLQRSSYNEQFF
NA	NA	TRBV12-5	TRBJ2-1	TGTGCTAGTGGTTTGAACTTCCTTGAGCAGTTCTTC	CASGLNFLEQFF
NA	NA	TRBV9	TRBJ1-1	TGTGCCAGCAGCGTGCGGGGCGGGTTGAACACTGAAACTTTCTTT	CASSVRGGLNTETFF
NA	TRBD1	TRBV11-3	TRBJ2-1	TGTGCCAGCAGCAAAATGGGACAGAGCTCCTACAATGAGCAGTTCTTC	CASSKMGQSSYNEQFF
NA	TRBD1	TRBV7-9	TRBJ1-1	TGTGCCAGCAGCCACACCGGGACAGCGAACACTGAAGCTTTCTTT	CASSHTGTANTEAFF
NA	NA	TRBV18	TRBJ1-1	TGTGCCAGCTCACCACCGTCGTCAGCTTGGAATACTGAAGCTTTCTTT	CASSPPSSAWNTEAFF
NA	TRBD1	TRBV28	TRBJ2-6	TGTGCCAGCAGTCGACAGGGGGCCCCCTCTGGGGCCAACGTCCTGACTTTC	CASSRQGAPSGANVLTF
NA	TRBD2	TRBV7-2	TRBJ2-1	TGTGCCAGCAGCCCAGCCCTAGCGGGAGCCTACAATGAGCAGTTCTTC	CASSPALAGAYNEQFF
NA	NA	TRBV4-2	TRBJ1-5	TGTGCCAGCAGCCAAGAGTCCAGCCGTAGCAATCAGCCCCAGCATTTT	CASSQESSRSNQPQHF
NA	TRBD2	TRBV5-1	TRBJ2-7	TGCGCCAGCAGCTTCGCTGGCGGGAGTTTCTACGAGCAGTACTTC	CASSFAGGSFYEQYF
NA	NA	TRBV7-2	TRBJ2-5	TGTGCCAGCAGCTCGATCACAGGAGGGGAGACCCAGTACTTC	CASSSITGGETQYF
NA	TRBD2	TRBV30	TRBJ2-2	TGTGCCTGGGCCTCGGGACTACACGACACCGGGGAGCTGTTTTTT	CAWASGLHDTGELFF
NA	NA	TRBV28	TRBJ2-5	TGTGCCAGCAGTTTATTCAGGGGTAGGGAGACCCAGTACTTC	CASSLFRGRETQYF
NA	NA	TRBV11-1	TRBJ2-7	TGTGCCAGCAGCCCCCGGGGCCGGGGATCCTACGAGCAGTACTTC	CASSPRGRGSYEQYF
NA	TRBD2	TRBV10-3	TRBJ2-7	TGTGCCATCAGGGAGGGACTAGCGTCCTACGAGCAGTACTTC	CAIREGLASYEQYF
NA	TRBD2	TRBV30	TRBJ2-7	TGTGCCTGGAGTCCGGGACTAGCGGACGAGCAGTACTTC	CAWSPGLADEQYF
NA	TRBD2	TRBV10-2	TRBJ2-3	TGCGCCAGTTCTAGCGGGAAAAGAGATACGCAGTATTTT	CASSSGKRDTQYF
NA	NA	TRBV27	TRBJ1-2	TGTGCCAGCAGCTATAGAGCTAACTATGGCTACACCTTC	CASSYRANYGYTF
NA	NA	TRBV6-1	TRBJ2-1	TGTGCCAGCAGTGAATCGGCTAGCGAAGCGTCCTACAATGAGCAGTTCTTC	CASSESASEASYNEQFF
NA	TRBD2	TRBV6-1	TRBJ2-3	TGTGCCAGCAGTGAAGCGGGCATCGCGGGGGGGGCCCCGCAGTATTTT	CASSEAGIAGGAPQYF
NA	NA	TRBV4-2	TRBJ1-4	TGTGCCAGCAGCCGCCAGGAGGGAGTCGTAGCGGGTGAAATGCGACTGTTTTTT	CASSRQEGVVAGEMRLFF